This entry features one T cell receptor beta chain sequence. Its binding antigen is unknown. No base quality values were provided; no much bigger clone lies one nucleotide off. These data belong to a study of T cells and Merkel cell carcinoma outcomes (TCRdb year 2020). Concerning the study at large: The study looked at whether the tumor T-cell repertoire and T-cell density could predict clinical outcome in patients with Merkel cell carcinoma.

Findings and caveats that apply to the study as a whole: Clinical outcomes in Merkel cell carcinoma patients were reported to be predicted by T-cell repertoire features combined with T-cell density.

Sequences MGHRA (CDR1) and YSYEKL (CDR2) are obtained from the germline V gene. V and J are truncated by 1 base and 7 bases respectively, leaving an intervening sequence of 13 bases. Taken from cysteine to phenylalanine, the CDR3 has 15 residues. Of the read, only the CDR3 DNA is kept; its 45 bases are in frame from base 1. Library prep was done by the immunoSEQ multiplex PCR assay. TCRdb provides this immuneACCESS table in a form limited to in-frame rearrangements. Some clones are lacking; in checked studies, under half of them reflect an unresolved V gene, and why the rest are absent is not known. The sample table contains some 640 clones; only one count was recorded for approximately 90% of them. The ten largest make up 8.8% of the sample. The samples were obtained from people who had Merkel cell carcinoma.

The chain is encoded by TRBV4-1 joined to TRBJ1-4, with no confidently assigned D gene. The sequenced material came from tumor tissue from Merkel cell carcinoma. The TCR was taken from a human donor with Merkel cell carcinoma. The nucleotide sequence reads TGCGCCAGCAGCCAAGTCCCAGTTTGGGGTGAAAAACTGTTTTTT. This translates into CASSQVPVWGEKLFF.